This T cell receptor beta chain emerged from a study of Ad26.COV2.S vaccination and SARS-CoV-2 variants. Overall study results and limits: Post-vaccination breadth of spike-specific CD8+ and CD4+ T cell responses was reportedly substantial.

About this clone: The antigen is undetermined.

The CDR3 runs to 14 residues. Germline CDR1 and CDR2: MNHEY and SVGAGI. V was cut by 3 bases and J by 5 bases, with 10 bases left in between. Measured with immunoSEQ multiplex PCR; TCRdb has only the in-frame clones, and not every one. The sample comprises around 350,000 clones, about 90% of which are singletons, and 3.5% to 4.5% rests with the top ten. The V gene is TRBV6-5, the J gene TRBJ2-2; the D is unclear. The sequences come from peripheral blood, collected after recovery from COVID-19. The TCR comes from a human donor who had recovered from COVID-19. The CDR3: CASSYTLGTGELFF. Here the CDR3 DNA reads TGTGCCAGCAGTTATACACTGGGAACCGGGGAGCTGTTTTTT.